This TCR beta chain was retrieved from a study of cytomegalovirus exposure and HLA in healthy donors. On the study more broadly: Previous work identified some 120 million unique TCR beta sequences from about 179 million T cells.

Amplification used 60 Vbeta primers and 13 Jbeta primers. Using immunoSEQ multiplex PCR, the repertoire was profiled, and TCRdb retains in-frame clones only, with some absent. The sample holds under 150,000 clones. Germline V lookup: CDR1 SNHLY, CDR2 FYNNEI. V shed 8 bases and J 4 bases; nucleotides not matched to a gene: 4. The CDR3 covers 13 residues. Of note for this clone: Its antigen remains unidentified.

Points from the study as a whole: TCR beta sequences reportedly predicted the HLA-A and HLA-B alleles of most subjects accurately. TCR beta chains numbering 164 were designated cytomegalovirus-associated.

Sequenced material: PBMCs. The rearrangement joins TRBV2 to TRBJ2-1; 8 bases line up with TRBD1. This clonotype was obtained from a woman aged 55-70 years in good health and CMV-seronegative. The CDR3 DNA reads TGTGCCAGCCAGACAGGGGATTACAATGAGCAGTTCTTC. It yields the protein CASQTGDYNEQFF.